Sequencing of this TCR beta chain was carried out in a study of Ad26.COV2.S vaccination and SARS-CoV-2 variants. Sequencing was performed with immunoSEQ multiplex PCR; in TCRdb, only in-frame clones are kept and a portion is missing. The table includes about 280,000 clones, 80% to 90% detected once. Noted treatment: about 20 received Ad26.COV2.S at low or high dose, single or two shots; about 5 received placebo; per-sample allocation not given. Material that was analyzed had been drawn on day 63 after the first vaccine or placebo injection. The count of this clone is one. Germline loops: CDR1 LNHDA, CDR2 SQIVND (reference sequence). Trimming cost V 8 bases and J 2 bases; bases outside gene matches: 7. The CDR3 has 16 residues.

The source is a person between 18 and 65 years old who received the Ad26.COV2.S COVID-19 vaccine or a placebo. The chain links TRBV19 to TRBJ2-1; 12 bases fit TRBD2. Sequenced material: peripheral blood, taken in a trial of Ad26.COV2.S vaccine versus placebo. Here the CDR3 DNA reads TGTGCCAGTGGGTATAGGACTAGCGGGGCCTACAATGAGCAGTTCTTC. Translating it yields CASGYRTSGAYNEQFF. Variable domain in full (rest from reference TRBV19 and TRBJ2-1): DGGITQSPKYLFRKEGQNVTLSCEQNLNHDAMYWYRQDPGQGLRLIYYSQIVNDFQKGDIAEGYSVSREKKESFPLTVTSAQKNPTAFYLCASGYRTSGAYNEQFFGPGTRLTVL.